This TCR beta chain was observed in a study of cytomegalovirus exposure and HLA in healthy donors. Points from the study as a whole: As confirmed in vitro, a few CMV-associated chains were specific for CMV antigens. According to the study, 160 or so TCR beta chains were cytomegalovirus-associated. Follow-up analysis later connected one missense variant in DCLRE1C with trimming of TCR beta V- and J-genes.

V lost 1 base to trimming and J lost 0 bases, with 7 bases between them. Germline CDR1 and CDR2: LNHDA and SQIVND (reference sequence). The CDR3 consists of 15 residues. Concerning this clone itself: Antigen: not known.

PCR was performed using 60 Vbeta and 13 Jbeta primers. Produced via immunoSEQ multiplex PCR; TCRdb's table is partial and in-frame only. Among more than 150,000 clones listed, roughly 81% were seen once. Material for sequencing was PBMCs. V is TRBV19 and J is TRBJ1-5, with D uncertain. This clonotype originated in a woman under 30 in good health and CMV-seronegative. CDR3 amino acids: CASSIVPYSNQPQHF. DNA for the CDR3: TGTGCCAGTAGTATAGTCCCTTATAGCAATCAGCCCCAGCATTTT.